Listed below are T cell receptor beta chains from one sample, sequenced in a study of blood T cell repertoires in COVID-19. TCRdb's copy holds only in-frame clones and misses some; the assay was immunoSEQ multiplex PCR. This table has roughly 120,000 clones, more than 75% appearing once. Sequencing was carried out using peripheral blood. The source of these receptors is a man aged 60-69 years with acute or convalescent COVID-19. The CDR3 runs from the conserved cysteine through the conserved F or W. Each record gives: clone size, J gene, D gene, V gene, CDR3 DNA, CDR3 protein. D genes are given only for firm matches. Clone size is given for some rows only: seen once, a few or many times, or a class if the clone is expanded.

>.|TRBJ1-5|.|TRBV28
TGTGCCAGCCGAACGACAGGCGGCAATCAGCCCCAGCATTTT
CASRTTGGNQPQHF
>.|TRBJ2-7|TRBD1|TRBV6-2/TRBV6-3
TGTGCCAGCAGTTACAACTCGCTGACAGGGGGTCTGTACTTC
CASSYNSLTGGLYF
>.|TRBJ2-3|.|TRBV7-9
TGTGCCAGCAGCTTAGCGTCAAGGGGGAGCACAGATACGCAGTATTTT
CASSLASRGSTDTQYF
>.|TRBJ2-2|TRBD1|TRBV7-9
TGTGCCAGCACCCTACAGGGGGACACCGGGGAGCTGTTTTTT
CASTLQGDTGELFF
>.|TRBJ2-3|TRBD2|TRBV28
TGTGCCAGCAGTGGTACCTCTAGCGGGAGTAGGGATACGCAGTATTTT
CASSGTSSGSRDTQYF
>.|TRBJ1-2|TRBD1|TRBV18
TGTGCCAGCTCAGCAGACAGGGCGTATGGCTACACCTTC
CASSADRAYGYTF
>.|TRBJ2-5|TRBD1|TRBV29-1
TGCAGCGTTGACGGGACAGGGGAAGGTTGGGAGACCCAGTACTTC
CSVDGTGEGWETQYF
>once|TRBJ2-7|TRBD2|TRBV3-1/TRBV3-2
TGTGCCAGCAGCTCCGGACTAGCGGGAGGGTACGAGCAGTACTTC
CASSSGLAGGYEQYF
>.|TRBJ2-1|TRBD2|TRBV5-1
TGCGCCAGCAGCTTGGGCGGTAGCGGGAACAATGAGCAGTTCTTC
CASSLGGSGNNEQFF
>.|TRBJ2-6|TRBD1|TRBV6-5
TGTGCCAGCGGATCGACAGGGTTTGGGGCCAACGTCCTGACTTTC
CASGSTGFGANVLTF